This passage covers 20 T cell receptor beta chains from one sample sequenced in a study of T cells after yellow fever vaccination. TCRdb recomputed calls from the 5' RACE reads with MiXCR, one row per CDR3 protein. The sample lists 450,000 to 650,000 distinct CDR3 sequences, just over 20% occurring once. The specimen comprised PBMCs, sampled roughly 20 days after the first yellow fever vaccination. The receptors stem from a man younger than 35 who received the YFV17D yellow fever vaccine.

The V and J genes are TRBV7-9 and TRBJ2-3; D remains ambiguous. CDR1 SEHNR and CDR2 FQNEAQ come from the germline V gene (reference sequence). The V gene lost 1 base and the J gene lost 2 bases, with 13 bases spanning the gap. The CDR3 extends over 16 amino acids. For the CDR3, the DNA is TGTGCCAGCAGCTTAGGAGAAGTCGCTATCACAGATACGCAGTATTTT. Its translation is CASSLGEVAITDTQYF.

Worth noting for this clonotype: The junction and the germline gene differ at one end; a read error may be behind it. The gene calls are TRBV7-7 and TRBJ2-3; no firm D call. This CDR3 is 15 amino acids long. From germline, CDR1 is SSHAT and CDR2 FNYEAQ (reference sequence). The CDR3 nucleotides read TGTGCTAGCAGCACCGACTTCTCGGGCACAGATACGCAGTATTTT. Translating it yields CASSTDFSGTDTQYF.

This clonotype was recorded a few times. V gene TRBV20-1 combines with J gene TRBJ2-1, with D perhaps matching TRBD1 (6 bases). Trimming removed 5 bases from V and 2 bases from J, with 13 bases in between. Germline V lookup: CDR1 DFQATT, CDR2 SNEGSKA (reference sequence). CDR3 length: 14 residues. CDR3 protein: CSAEGQFPYNEQFF. The DNA for the CDR3 is TGCAGTGCTGAAGGACAGTTTCCCTACAATGAGCAGTTCTTC.

This clonotype was detected only a few times. The V call is TRBV20-1, the J call TRBJ2-2; 14 bases map to TRBD2. This CDR3 is 22 amino acids long. V was clipped by 1 base and J by 5 bases; unmatched bases: 21. Looked up from germline, CDR1 is DFQATT and CDR2 is SNEGSKA (reference sequence). CDR3 protein: CSARGPGLAGASEPPSTGELFF. CDR3 DNA: TGCAGTGCTAGAGGTCCGGGACTAGCGGGGGCCTCCGAACCCCCCAGTACCGGGGAGCTGTTTTTT.

This chain connects TRBV7-9 to TRBJ1-5; 7 bases are shared with TRBD1. The V gene end was trimmed by 6 bases and the J gene end by 7 bases; junction bases not matched to a gene: 12. The CDR3 loop spans 15 amino acids. In germline, CDR1 is SEHNR, CDR2 FQNEAQ (reference sequence). The CDR3 here is CASSTGAGIGQPQHF. CDR3 coding DNA: TGTGCCAGCAGTACAGGGGCGGGGATAGGGCAGCCCCAGCATTTT.

This chain connects TRBV9 to TRBJ2-7; D might be TRBD1 or TRBD2, each matching 5 bases. Germline loops: CDR1 SGDLS, CDR2 YYNGEE. The CDR3 runs 15 residues. Trimming removed 5 bases from V and 2 bases from J, with 17 bases in between. Here the CDR3 reads CASSAGTYFAYEQYF. CDR3 DNA sequence: TGTGCCAGCAGTGCCGGGACGTACTTCGCCTACGAGCAGTACTTC.

Comments on this clonotype: Being one base from a much bigger clone, this may be a read error. The V call is TRBV4-3, the J call TRBJ2-7; tentatively, D is TRBD1 (6 bases). The V end lost 2 bases, the J end lost 4 bases, and 9 bases lay between the germline ends. The CDR3 runs to 13 residues. Germline lookup yields CDR1 LGHNA and CDR2 YSLEER. Here the CDR3 DNA reads TGCGCCAGCAGCCAATGGCAGGGGTACGAGCAGTACTTC. Encoded protein: CASSQWQGYEQYF.

The rearrangement joins TRBV7-2 to TRBJ1-6; 7 bases are shared with TRBD1. J was trimmed by 6 bases and V by 1 base; bases with no gene match: 6. The CDR3 length is 16 residues. Germline V CDR1 and CDR2: SGHTA, FQGNSA. Here the CDR3 DNA reads TGTGCCAGCAGCTTAGAGGGACAGAGTTTTAATTCACCCCTCCACTTT. Amino acids: CASSLEGQSFNSPLHF.

The chain carries TRBV12-3 or TRBV12-4 and TRBJ2-5, with 8 nucleotides matching TRBD2. This CDR3 region has 14 residues. Unmatched junction bases numbered 5, after V lost 3 bases and J lost 5 bases. The CDR3 region is CASSFLAGTETQYF. CDR3 nucleotide sequence: TGTGCCAGCAGTTTCCTAGCGGGCACGGAGACCCAGTACTTC.

This clonotype has more than one count but fewer than ten. CDR3 in DNA: TGTGCCAGCAGTTACCAACCGGCCCAGCGCACAGATACGCAGTATTTT. Protein: CASSYQPAQRTDTQYF. The chain has TRBV6-5 and TRBJ2-3; D is unresolved. V lost 2 bases and J 1 base, leaving 13 bases between the germline ends. CDR1 and CDR2 (germline): MNHEY, SVGAGI. The CDR3 contains 16 residues.

The chain links TRBV7-9 to TRBJ1-1; D is unclear. The CDR3 covers 17 residues. Germline V gene data show CDR1 as SEHNR and CDR2 as FQNEAQ (reference sequence). V gave up 2 bases and J gave up 1 base, with 17 bases separating them. The CDR3 DNA reads TGTGCCAGCAGCTTATCTTTAGGTGGACGGTGGAACACTGAAGCTTTCTTT. Protein: CASSLSLGGRWNTEAFF.

This clonotype was detected only a few times. The chain uses TRBV5-1 and TRBJ1-1; D unclear. CDR1 SGHRS and CDR2 YFSETQ come from the germline V gene. The CDR3 length is 19 residues. The V end was cut by 4 bases, the J end by 1 base, with 26 bases between. The CDR3 nucleotides read TGCGCCAGCAGCCAAGATTACACCTACACCAATAATAGGAACACTGAAGCTTTCTTT. It translates to CASSQDYTYTNNRNTEAFF.

In its sample, this clonotype was seen a few times. V is TRBV11-2 and J is TRBJ2-5; 7 bases line up with TRBD1. Germline CDR1 SGHAT, CDR2 FQNNGV. J was trimmed by 3 bases and V by 5 bases; bases with no gene match: 18. The CDR3 is 18 residues long. DNA for the CDR3: TGTGCCAGCAGCCGGACTCCCCTCCTGGCCGACAGGGAAGAGACCCAGTACTTC. Translating gives CASSRTPLLADREETQYF.

This clonotype was counted between two and nine times. The chain has TRBV6-1 and TRBJ2-3; TRBD1 is a possible D gene (6 bases). Trimming removed 6 bases at V and 1 base at J, with 8 bases between. Germline V CDR1 and CDR2: MNHNS, SASEGT. The CDR3 is 13 residues long. CDR3 in DNA: TGTGCCAGCAGACGGACAGGCACAGATACGCAGTATTTT. It codes for CASRRTGTDTQYF.

This chain connects TRBV4-3 to TRBJ2-1; D unresolved. CDR3 size: 14 residues. From germline, CDR1 is LGHNA and CDR2 YSLEER. Between the trimmed V and J ends, which lost 1 base and 6 bases, there was a span of 10 bases. The CDR3 here is CASSQVQQINEQFF. Written as DNA, the CDR3 is TGCGCCAGCAGCCAAGTGCAGCAGATCAATGAGCAGTTCTTC.

CDR3 loop: CASSSEGKQVRTQYF. Written as DNA, the CDR3 is TGTGCCAGCAGCTCCGAAGGCAAGCAGGTTCGGACCCAGTACTTC. V gene TRBV7-9 combines with J gene TRBJ2-5; D uncertain. The germline gives CDR1 SEHNR, CDR2 FQNEAQ (reference sequence). V dropped 4 bases and J dropped 7 bases, with 19 bases sitting between them. The CDR3 consists of 15 residues.

The gene calls are TRBV5-6 and TRBJ1-4, with TRBD1 matching over 8 bases. J gave up 7 bases and V 4 bases, and 12 bases lay outside the gene matches. This CDR3 is built from 16 residues. Germline V lookup: CDR1 SGHDT, CDR2 YYEEEE. The CDR3 spells CASSPGGAGGGEKLFF. CDR3 bases: TGTGCCAGCAGCCCGGGCGGGGCAGGGGGCGGTGAAAAACTGTTTTTT.

The rearrangement links TRBV7-9 to TRBJ1-2; maybe TRBD1 (6 bases). The ends were cut back, 1 base at V and 5 bases at J, with 14 bases in the middle. Germline V lookup: CDR1 SEHNR, CDR2 FQNEAQ (reference sequence). CDR3 size: 15 residues. As DNA, the CDR3 is TGTGCCAGCAGCTTAGATGGGGGCCTAGGGTATGGCTACACCTTC. It specifies CASSLDGGLGYGYTF.

The chain is built from TRBV7-3 and TRBJ2-1; D may be TRBD2 (6 bases). The germline V gene has CDR1 SGHTA and CDR2 FQGTGA. V shed 0 bases and J shed 8 bases, with 8 bases lying between them. This CDR3 comprises 13 residues. CDR3 protein: CASSLTTGDEQFF. For the CDR3, the DNA is TGTGCCAGCAGCTTAACGACGGGGGATGAGCAGTTCTTC.

The chain employs TRBV20-1 and TRBJ1-4, with no clear D. The CDR3 has 13 amino acids. V lost 3 bases, J lost 0 bases, and 5 bases lay in between. The germline V gene has CDR1 DFQATT and CDR2 SNEGSKA (reference sequence). The CDR3 DNA is TGCAGTGCTAGGGATGCAACTAATGAAAAACTGTTTTTT. Protein sequence: CSARDATNEKLFF.